Listed here are 27 T cell receptor beta chains from one sample, sequenced in a study of T cell responses to AZD1222 COVID-19 vaccine. Clones were sequenced by immunoSEQ multiplex PCR, and TCRdb holds only the in-frame ones, with some missing. The repertoire holds roughly 84,000 clones, with roughly 85% as singletons. Specimen: peripheral blood, collected on day 0 of AZD1222 vaccination. The receptors were sampled from an adult in good health.

Turning to this clone: Germline is not matched at one junction end, which may reflect a read error. The chain links TRBV7-7 to TRBJ2-2; D might be TRBD1 (5 bases). Looked up from germline, CDR1 is SSHAT and CDR2 is FNYEAQ (reference sequence). The CDR3 covers 16 residues. The CDR3 loop reads CASSPQLAGPSGELFF. The CDR3 DNA is TGTGCTAGCAGCCCTCAGTTAGCAGGGCCATCCGGGGAGCTGTTTTTT.

The V and J genes are TRBV7-9 and TRBJ1-1, with D hard to call. The CDR3 spans 14 residues. The germline V gene has CDR1 SEHNR and CDR2 FQNEAQ (reference sequence). V lost 2 bases, J lost 1 base, and 8 bases lay in between. The CDR3 DNA follows: TGTGCCAGCAGCTTACCTTCAAAGAACACTGAAGCTTTCTTT. It encodes CASSLPSKNTEAFF.

The chain employs TRBV9 and TRBJ1-5; D unclear. The germline V gene encodes CDR1 SGDLS and CDR2 YYNGEE. This CDR3 has 14 amino acids. The V end was cut by 3 bases, the J end by 7 bases, with 14 bases between. The CDR3 coding sequence is TGTGCCAGCAGCGAAGACGCGAACCGGCAGCCCCAGCATTTT. Translating gives CASSEDANRQPQHF.

This clone was found a few times. The same CDR3 also results from other DNA sequences found in this sample. V usage is TRBV19 and J usage is TRBJ2-3; 9 nucleotides match TRBD1. Germline V gene lookup returns CDR1 LNHDA and CDR2 SQIVND (reference sequence). The CDR3 is made up of 14 amino acids. Trimming at V came to 9 bases and at J to 3 bases, leaving 7 bases not matched to a gene. This CDR3 is CASSSGQGTDTQYF. The CDR3 DNA reads as TGTGCCAGCTCTTCGGGACAGGGTACAGATACGCAGTATTTT.

This sequence joins TRBV11-1 and TRBJ2-2; D is ambiguous. V lost 0 bases and J 5 bases, leaving 10 bases between the germline ends. This CDR3 region has 15 residues. From germline, CDR1 is SGHAT and CDR2 FQDESV (reference sequence). CDR3 loop: CASSLATGVTGELFF. The CDR3 nucleotides are TGTGCCAGCAGCTTAGCCACCGGAGTTACCGGGGAGCTGTTTTTT.

This clone occurred once. The CDR3 nucleotides are TGTGCCAGCAACTTTGGGAACACTGAAGCTTTCTTT. Translated: CASNFGNTEAFF. J is TRBJ1-1 and V is TRBV6-5; D is uncertain. Trimming stripped 7 bases from V and 1 base from J, with 7 bases between. Looked up from germline, CDR1 is MNHEY and CDR2 is SVGAGI. The CDR3 spans 12 residues.

The V gene is TRBV11-2, the J gene TRBJ2-1; TRBD2 aligns across 11 bases. J was trimmed by 2 bases and V by 5 bases; bases with no gene match: 2. Germline loops: CDR1 SGHAT, CDR2 FQNNGV. The CDR3 has 15 residues. Here the CDR3 DNA reads TGTGCCAGCAGCATTAGCGGGAGGGCCTACAATGAGCAGTTCTTC. Protein product: CASSISGRAYNEQFF.

The chain is built from TRBV19 and TRBJ2-1; possible D gene TRBD2, 6 bases. CDR1 LNHDA and CDR2 SQIVND come from the germline V gene (reference sequence). V was trimmed by 8 bases and J by 3 bases, leaving 14 bases between them. This CDR3 has 14 amino acids. The chain's CDR3 is CASFEGGVYNEQFF. The CDR3 DNA sequence: TGTGCCAGTTTTGAGGGAGGAGTCTACAATGAGCAGTTCTTC.

The gene calls are TRBV10-3 and TRBJ1-1; no clear D gene. CDR3 length: 13 amino acids. Between the trimmed V and J ends, which lost 10 bases and 4 bases, there was a span of 16 bases. Germline-derived CDR1 and CDR2 are ENHRY and SYGVKD. CDR3 bases: TGTGCCACCTCGTTGAGAGGTCCCACTGAAGCTTTCTTT. It is translated as CATSLRGPTEAFF.

The rearrangement uses TRBV11-2 and TRBJ1-4; TRBD1 might be the D (5 bases). The length of the CDR3 is 16 residues. Between the trimmed V and J ends, which lost 4 bases and 5 bases, there was a span of 17 bases. Per germline, CDR1 SGHAT and CDR2 FQNNGV. The CDR3 sequence is CASSSPLGEGNEKLFF. CDR3 nucleotide sequence: TGTGCCAGCAGCTCACCCCTGGGGGAGGGAAATGAAAAACTGTTTTTT.

About this clone: A junction end diverges from the germline sequence, so it may reflect a read error. The CDR3 coding sequence is TGTGCCAGCACCTTACAGGGGGACAGTGTGGCTTTCTTT. Its translation is CASTLQGDSVAFF. The V and J genes are TRBV7-8 and TRBJ1-1, with 8 bases matching TRBD1. This CDR3 region has 13 residues. The germline V gene has CDR1 SGHVS and CDR2 FQNEAQ.

This sequence joins TRBV5-1 and TRBJ1-1; TRBD1 agrees at 8 bases. CDR1 and CDR2 (germline): SGHRS, YFSETQ. The V gene end was trimmed by 2 bases and the J gene end by 5 bases; junction bases not matched to a gene: 8. This CDR3 has 15 amino acids. The CDR3 nucleotides read TGCGCCAGCAGCTTAGGGACAGGCGATTGGACTGAAGCTTTCTTT. Translation gives CASSLGTGDWTEAFF.

A single count supports this clone. V is TRBV2 and J is TRBJ1-2; TRBD1 might be the D (6 bases). The germline CDR1 and CDR2 sequences are SNHLY and FYNNEI. The V and J ends lost 6 bases and 0 bases respectively, with 11 bases between them. The CDR3 contains 14 residues. The chain's CDR3 is CASRGTLANYGYTF. CDR3 nucleotides: TGTGCCAGCAGAGGGACATTAGCTAACTATGGCTACACCTTC.

J is TRBJ2-7 and V is TRBV19, with 8 bases aligning to TRBD2. CDR3 size: 14 residues. Germline values: CDR1 LNHDA, CDR2 SQIVND (reference sequence). With V trimmed by 1 base and J by 4 bases, 3 bases remained unmatched. The CDR3 loop reads CASSIASGLYEQYF. In nucleotides, the CDR3 is TGTGCCAGTAGTATAGCTAGCGGGCTTTACGAGCAGTACTTC.

Worth noting for this clone: Germline is not matched at one junction end, which may reflect a read error. The rearrangement joins TRBV10-3 to TRBJ1-1; D is undetermined. The length of the CDR3 is 17 residues. CDR1 ENHRY and CDR2 SYGVKD come from the germline V gene. The CDR3 region is CAISEFGITRVKTEAFF. CDR3 sequence (DNA): TGTGCCATCAGTGAGTTCGGGATCACCCGGGTGAAAACTGAAGCTTTCTTT.

V gene TRBV6-6 combines with J gene TRBJ2-1; no firm D call. Trimming removed 4 bases at V and 0 bases at J, with 10 bases between. Germline V gene data show CDR1 as MNHNY and CDR2 as SVGAGI (reference sequence). This CDR3 is built from 15 residues. This chain's CDR3 is CASSLAPSSYNEQFF. The CDR3 DNA reads as TGTGCCAGCAGTTTAGCTCCGAGCTCCTACAATGAGCAGTTCTTC.

V gene TRBV11-2 combines with J gene TRBJ2-7, with 8 nucleotides matching TRBD1. Germline assignment: CDR1 SGHAT and CDR2 FQNNGV. With V trimmed by 3 bases and J by 2 bases, 6 bases remained unmatched. The CDR3 is 15 amino acids. For the CDR3, the DNA is TGTGCCAGCAGCTTGGACCGGGACAGGCCCTACGAGCAGTACTTC. This translates into CASSLDRDRPYEQYF.

This clone appeared once. The gene calls are TRBV9 and TRBJ1-5; D might be TRBD1 (6 bases). CDR3 size: 13 residues. Trimming stripped 4 bases from V and 7 bases from J, with 12 bases between. Per germline, CDR1 SGDLS and CDR2 YYNGEE. As DNA, the CDR3 is TGTGCCAGCAGCCCAGGGGAACACCAGCCCCAGCATTTT. Its translation is CASSPGEHQPQHF. The full variable domain, completed using reference TRBV9 and TRBJ1-5, is DSGVTQTPKHLITATGQRVTLRCSPRSGDLSVYWYQQSLDQGLQFLIQYYNGEERAKGNILERFSAQQFPDLHSELNLSSLELGDSALYFCASSPGEHQPQHFGDGTRLSIL.

This clone has only one observation. The chain combines TRBV10-3 with TRBJ2-7, with 9 bases lining up with TRBD1. The CDR3 runs 14 residues. Per germline, CDR1 ENHRY and CDR2 SYGVKD. J was trimmed by 4 bases and V by 3 bases; bases with no gene match: 4. The CDR3 DNA reads as TGTGCCATCAGTGACGGGACAGGGCTGTACGAGCAGTACTTC. Amino acids: CAISDGTGLYEQYF.

The V gene is TRBV19, the J gene TRBJ2-5; D is perhaps TRBD1 or TRBD2 (5 bases each). CDR3 length: 13 amino acids. Germline-derived CDR1 and CDR2 are LNHDA and SQIVND (reference sequence). V shed 3 bases and J shed 1 base, with 6 bases lying between them. CDR3 DNA sequence: TGTGCCAGTAGTATGGGGACCCAAGAGACCCAGTACTTC. Translation: CASSMGTQETQYF.

The genes are TRBV13 and TRBJ1-6; D is undetermined. Trimming pared 3 bases from V and 0 bases from J, leaving 3 bases between. The CDR3 covers 14 residues. Germline V gives CDR1 PRHDT, CDR2 FYEKMQ (reference sequence). CDR3 sequence: CASSFNSYNSPLHF. The CDR3 DNA follows: TGTGCCAGCAGCTTCAACTCCTATAATTCACCCCTCCACTTT.

The chain is built from TRBV10-2 and TRBJ2-1; unclear D gene. The CDR3 has 17 amino acids. With 0 bases removed from V and 6 bases from J, the gap between germline ends came to 18 bases. Germline-derived CDR1 and CDR2 are WSHSY and SAAADI. In nucleotides, the CDR3 is TGCGCCAGCAGTGAGTCGAGGACCAGTGTAGATGGCAATGAGCAGTTCTTC. As protein: CASSESRTSVDGNEQFF.

This clone is a singleton in its sample. The CDR3 region has the DNA TGTGCCAGCAGCCCCGACACCTACGAGCAGTACTTC. Its protein is CASSPDTYEQYF. V usage is TRBV6-2 or TRBV6-3 and J usage is TRBJ2-7; D unresolved. The CDR3 sequence is 12 residues long. CDR1 is MNHEY and CDR2 is SVGEGT in the germline V gene. V lost 6 bases and J lost 2, with 8 bases in between.

The rearrangement joins TRBV6-5 to TRBJ1-1; D is perhaps TRBD1 (6 bases). Trimming stripped 5 bases from V and 1 base from J, with 14 bases between. The germline CDR1 and CDR2 sequences are MNHEY and SVGAGI. CDR3 size: 15 residues. The CDR3 DNA is TGTGCCAGCAGTCCCTACTCACAGGGGAACACTGAAGCTTTCTTT. This encodes CASSPYSQGNTEAFF.

The chain recombines TRBV27 with TRBJ1-1, with unresolved D. CDR1 is MNHEY and CDR2 is SMNVEV in the germline V gene (reference sequence). Trimming stripped 2 bases from V and 0 bases from J, with 7 bases between. The CDR3 loop spans 14 amino acids. CDR3 in DNA: TGTGCCAGCAGTTTAAGCGCCGTGAACACTGAAGCTTTCTTT. It translates to CASSLSAVNTEAFF.

V and J are TRBV6-5 and TRBJ1-2; D unresolved. This CDR3 contains 12 residues. The germline V gene has CDR1 MNHEY and CDR2 SVGAGI. V lost 3 bases, J lost 6 bases, and 8 bases lay in between. CDR3 in amino acids: CASSYAGNGYTF. CDR3 DNA sequence: TGTGCCAGCAGTTATGCTGGTAATGGCTACACCTTC.

CDR3 DNA: TGTGCCAGCAGCGTAGAGGAGTGGGCCATGAACACTGAAGCTTTCTTT. Amino acids: CASSVEEWAMNTEAFF. V gene TRBV9 combines with J gene TRBJ1-1, with no clear D. The germline V and J ends were trimmed by 0 bases and 0 bases, with 12 bases remaining between them. This CDR3 has 16 amino acids. Germline CDR1 reads SGDLS; CDR2 reads YYNGEE.